This passage covers 27 T cell receptor beta chains from one sample sequenced in a study of cytomegalovirus exposure and HLA in healthy donors. The repertoire was sequenced with immunoSEQ multiplex PCR; TCRdb's copy has only in-frame clones and lacks some. The sample yields about 160,000 clones, approximately 86% seen once. Specimen: PBMCs. All receptors come from a young woman in good health and CMV-seronegative.

The chain employs TRBV15 and TRBJ2-3; 15 bases agree with TRBD2. The CDR3 totals 16 residues. With V trimmed by 6 bases and J by 5 bases, 6 bases remained unmatched. Germline CDR1 LNHNV, CDR2 YYDKDF (reference sequence). The CDR3 reads CATRHGLAGGGDTQYF. DNA of the CDR3: TGTGCCACCAGACACGGACTAGCGGGAGGGGGAGATACGCAGTATTTT.

The chain carries TRBV4-1 and TRBJ2-3; 12 nucleotides match TRBD2. The CDR3 spans 15 residues. V gave up 0 bases and J gave up 13 bases; unmatched junction bases: 8. The germline V gene has CDR1 MGHRA and CDR2 YSYEKL. The CDR3 reads CASSQEQASGGAEYF. Written as DNA, the CDR3 is TGCGCCAGCAGCCAAGAACAGGCTAGCGGGGGGGCCGAGTATTTT.

V gene TRBV18 combines with J gene TRBJ2-5; 9 nucleotides align to TRBD1. J lost 2 bases, V lost 0 bases, and 4 bases had no gene match. The CDR3 consists of 16 residues. Germline V gene sequence: CDR1 KGHSH, CDR2 LQKENI. Here the CDR3 reads CASSPPVGTGQETQYF. As DNA, the CDR3 is TGTGCCAGCTCACCACCCGTAGGGACAGGGCAAGAGACCCAGTACTTC.

This clone has just one count. The chain is built from TRBV5-1 and TRBJ2-7, with D possibly matching TRBD1 (6 bases). Germline V gene data show CDR1 as SGHRS and CDR2 as YFSETQ. The CDR3 covers 14 residues. The ends were cut back, 0 bases at V and 5 bases at J, with 12 bases in the middle. The DNA of the CDR3 is TGCGCCAGCAGCTTGGGGGACATGGAGGACGAGCAGTACTTC. Translated, it gives CASSLGDMEDEQYF.

The chain joins TRBV7-2 to TRBJ1-1; D is unresolved. Germline CDR1 SGHTA, CDR2 FQGNSA. V lost 2 bases, J lost 1 base, and 20 bases lay in between. This CDR3 contains 18 residues. DNA for the CDR3: TGTGCCAGCAGCTTAATATCACGCTTCTCGGTAGAGAACACTGAAGCTTTCTTT. This codes for CASSLISRFSVENTEAFF.

This chain links TRBV7-9 with TRBJ1-2, with unresolved D. In germline, CDR1 is SEHNR, CDR2 FQNEAQ (reference sequence). The CDR3 is made up of 15 amino acids. The V end lost 4 bases, the J end lost 3 bases, and 15 bases lay between the germline ends. The CDR3 loop is CASSSIFPGYYGYTF. As DNA, the CDR3 is TGTGCCAGCAGCTCCATATTTCCGGGATACTATGGCTACACCTTC. The entire variable domain, with the rest obtained from reference TRBV7-9 and TRBJ1-2, is as follows: DTGVSQNPRHKITKRGQNVTFRCDPISEHNRLYWYRQTLGQGPEFLTYFQNEAQLEKSRLLSDRFSAERPKGSFSTLEIQRTEQGDSAMYLCASSSIFPGYYGYTFGSGTRLTVV.

The V and J genes are TRBV18 and TRBJ1-2; TRBD1 agrees at 8 bases. This CDR3 is built from 17 residues. With V trimmed by 2 bases and J by 4 bases, 12 bases remained unmatched. Germline V gene data show CDR1 as KGHSH and CDR2 as LQKENI. CDR3 DNA: TGTGCCAGCTCACCATCAAACCAGGGGGCAGTTTTCTATGGCTACACCTTC. Residues: CASSPSNQGAVFYGYTF.

The CDR3 nucleotides read TGTGCCAGCTCACCCCTCGACAGGGTTAAGAATCATGGCTACACCTTC. Its protein is CASSPLDRVKNHGYTF. The rearrangement uses TRBV18 and TRBJ1-2; TRBD1 aligns across 7 bases. The CDR3 has 16 residues. V lost 3 bases to trimming and J lost 6 bases; unmatched junction nucleotides: 13. Germline loops: CDR1 KGHSH, CDR2 LQKENI.

This chain connects TRBV11-3 to TRBJ2-5; TRBD2 is a possible D gene (5 bases). Germline V lookup: CDR1 SGHNT, CDR2 YENEEA. The CDR3 extends over 15 amino acids. V lost 1 base to trimming and J lost 5 bases, with 14 bases between them. In DNA form, the CDR3 reads TGTGCCAGCAGCTTAGGAGGGCGGATGGGGGAGACCCAGTACTTC. It specifies CASSLGGRMGETQYF.

This chain uses TRBV7-8 with TRBJ1-1; 8 positions match TRBD1. Germline CDR1 is SGHVS and CDR2 is FQNEAQ. The J segment lost 2 bases and the V segment lost 5 bases, leaving 7 bases of the junction unmatched. The CDR3 covers 15 residues. The CDR3 region has the DNA TGTGCCAGCAGCCGGACAGGGACACCCAACACTGAAGCTTTCTTT. It codes for CASSRTGTPNTEAFF.

V and J are TRBV7-3 and TRBJ2-1; 7 positions agree with TRBD1. The J segment lost 5 bases and the V segment lost 0 bases, leaving 1 base of the junction unmatched. CDR3 length: 14 residues. Germline values: CDR1 SGHTA, CDR2 FQGTGA. The CDR3 here is CASSLTGTDNEQFF. CDR3 nucleotide sequence: TGTGCCAGCAGCTTAACCGGGACAGACAATGAGCAGTTCTTC.

This CDR3 reads CASSWDRRNPEAFF. CDR3 bases: TGTGCCAGCAGTTGGGACAGGCGGAATCCTGAAGCTTTCTTT. The V gene is TRBV27, the J gene TRBJ1-1; 8 bases match TRBD1. Germline values: CDR1 MNHEY, CDR2 SMNVEV (reference sequence). V dropped 4 bases and J dropped 6; count of bases not matched to a gene: 7. The CDR3 is made up of 14 amino acids.

The chain links TRBV30 to TRBJ1-5; 7 bases line up with TRBD1. With 5 bases clipped from V and 6 bases from J, the junction kept 7 bases outside the gene matches. CDR3 length: 13 amino acids. Germline V gene sequence: CDR1 GTSNPN, CDR2 SVGIG (reference sequence). The DNA for the CDR3 is TGTGCCTGGGGGACAGATATACGTCAGCCCCAGCATTTT. Translating gives CAWGTDIRQPQHF.

V is TRBV28 and J is TRBJ1-2, with TRBD1 as a possible D gene (5 bases). CDR3 length: 14 residues. Germline V gene lookup returns CDR1 MDHEN and CDR2 SYDVKM. The V gene lost 7 bases and the J gene lost 3 bases, with 15 bases spanning the gap. The CDR3 DNA reads TGTGCCAGCACCCCAGGGAATTTTGACTATGGCTACACCTTC. Its translation is CASTPGNFDYGYTF.

The chain links TRBV7-2 to TRBJ1-3; 8 bases align to TRBD1. Germline V gives CDR1 SGHTA, CDR2 FQGNSA. The CDR3 is 16 residues long. The V and J ends lost 7 bases and 2 bases, in that order; junction bases with no gene match: 10. DNA for the CDR3: TGTGCCAGCACTACCTCGGGACAGGTTACTGGAAACACCATATATTTT. Residues: CASTTSGQVTGNTIYF.

The chain links TRBV27 to TRBJ2-7; no clear D. The CDR3 is 12 residues long. The germline V and J ends were trimmed by 5 bases and 2 bases, with 7 bases remaining between them. The germline V gene has CDR1 MNHEY and CDR2 SMNVEV (reference sequence). For the CDR3, the DNA is TGTGCCAGCAGTCCCTACCCCTACGAGCAGTACTTC. Residues: CASSPYPYEQYF.

The genes are TRBV5-8 and TRBJ1-1; D not resolved. Trimming cost V 2 bases and J 6 bases, with 5 bases left between them. The CDR3 runs to 11 residues. Per the germline V gene, CDR1 is SGHTS and CDR2 is YDEGEE. The CDR3: CASSFRPEAFF. The CDR3 nucleotides are TGTGCCAGCAGCTTCCGTCCTGAAGCTTTCTTT.

The chain combines TRBV6-4 with TRBJ2-2; 7 positions agree with TRBD1. The trim removed 0 bases at V and 4 bases at J, leaving 2 bases unmatched. The CDR3 extends over 15 amino acids. CDR1 and CDR2 from the germline V gene are MRHNA and SNTAGT. The CDR3 DNA reads TGTGCCAGCAGTGACTCGAAGGGGGCCACCGGGGAGCTGTTTTTT. This translates into CASSDSKGATGELFF.

The J gene is TRBJ2-2, the V gene TRBV4-1, with TRBD2 matching 15 bases. V dropped 2 bases and J dropped 0; count of bases not matched to a gene: 4. Germline CDR1 is MGHRA and CDR2 is YSYEKL. The CDR3 totals 19 residues. The CDR3: CASSQRGLAGGANTGELFF. The CDR3 region has the DNA TGCGCCAGCAGCCAACGGGGACTAGCGGGGGGCGCGAACACCGGGGAGCTGTTTTTT.

V is TRBV6-1 and J is TRBJ2-7, with D possibly being TRBD2 (5 bases). Trimming took 8 bases from V and 3 from J, leaving 14 bases between them. The germline V gene has CDR1 MNHNS and CDR2 SASEGT. This CDR3 contains 13 residues. The CDR3 nucleotides are TGTGCCAGCCTACAGCGGAGCCGCTACGAGCAGTACTTC. This encodes CASLQRSRYEQYF.

The V call is TRBV5-1, the J call TRBJ1-2; 10 bases match TRBD1. V lost 4 bases to trimming and J lost 0 bases; unmatched junction nucleotides: 9. The CDR3 contains 17 residues. Germline V lookup: CDR1 SGHRS, CDR2 YFSETQ. Written as DNA, the CDR3 is TGCGCCAGCAGCCCCCGGGACAGGGGCATTACTAACTATGGCTACACCTTC. Encoded protein: CASSPRDRGITNYGYTF.

The V and J genes are TRBV4-1 and TRBJ1-1; D is undetermined. Germline CDR1 MGHRA, CDR2 YSYEKL. Between the trimmed V and J ends, which lost 0 bases and 6 bases, there was a span of 17 bases. There are 16 residues in the CDR3. The CDR3 protein is CASSQDPEVISPEAFF. DNA for the CDR3: TGCGCCAGCAGCCAAGATCCAGAGGTAATATCGCCTGAAGCTTTCTTT.

This chain's CDR3 is CASSQGTGGGYTF. The CDR3 DNA reads as TGTGCCAGCAGCCAAGGGACAGGTGGTGGCTACACCTTC. This rearrangement joins TRBV14 to TRBJ1-2; 7 nucleotides agree with TRBD1. After removal of 1 base from V and 7 bases from J, the junction contained 3 bases not matched to a gene. This CDR3 has 13 residues. Germline CDR1 and CDR2: SGHDN and FVKESK.

The chain combines TRBV7-6 with TRBJ1-1; 9 bases fit TRBD1. Germline V gene data show CDR1 as SGHVS and CDR2 as FNYEAQ. The CDR3 loop spans 15 amino acids. The V segment lost 4 bases and the J segment 3 bases; nucleotides outside the gene matches: 6. Here the CDR3 reads CASSSTGGGDTEAFF. CDR3 nucleotide sequence: TGTGCCAGCAGCTCCACAGGGGGCGGCGACACTGAAGCTTTCTTT.

This chain uses TRBV6-7 with TRBJ2-5, with D perhaps TRBD1 (6 bases). TRBV6-7 falls under the ORF class, with uncertain function. The length of the CDR3 is 12 residues. Trimming took 10 bases from V and 2 from J, leaving 11 bases between them. The CDR3 loop reads CANRTAQETQYF. Here the CDR3 DNA reads TGTGCCAACCGGACAGCTCAAGAGACCCAGTACTTC.

The rearrangement uses TRBV13 and TRBJ1-1; 10 nucleotides align to TRBD1. Germline CDR1 PRHDT, CDR2 FYEKMQ (reference sequence). Trimming at V came to 5 bases and at J to 0 bases, leaving 6 bases not matched to a gene. The CDR3 is 16 amino acids. The CDR3 nucleotides are TGTGCCAGCAGCGACAGGGGGCGGAGGGTGAACACTGAAGCTTTCTTT. Translating it yields CASSDRGRRVNTEAFF.

V usage is TRBV6-1 and J usage is TRBJ2-3; weak D call: TRBD1 (6 bases). CDR1 and CDR2 from the germline V gene are MNHNS and SASEGT. The CDR3 length is 16 residues. V was cut by 3 bases and J by 2 bases, with 15 bases left in between. Written as DNA, the CDR3 is TGTGCCAGCAGTGATCGACAGGTCCGCTTCACAGATACGCAGTATTTT. Residues: CASSDRQVRFTDTQYF.